What follows are 10 T cell receptor beta chains derived from one specimen sequenced in a study of cytomegalovirus exposure and HLA in healthy donors. The PCR used 60 Vbeta and 13 Jbeta primers. Only in-frame clones appear in the TCRdb table, and some are missing; sequencing was by immunoSEQ multiplex PCR. The data hold 150,000 to 200,000 clones, with roughly 80% observed a single time. Material for sequencing was PBMCs. These receptors were taken from a female donor in good health and CMV-seronegative.

The chain has TRBV2 and TRBJ1-1; D possibly corresponds to TRBD1 (5 bases). Trimming took 4 bases from V and 8 from J, leaving 8 bases between them. CDR1 SNHLY and CDR2 FYNNEI come from the germline V gene. CDR3 length: 11 amino acids. The CDR3: CASSGTLEAFF. The CDR3 DNA sequence: TGTGCCAGCAGTGGGACACTGGAAGCTTTCTTT. Variable domain in full (rest from reference TRBV2 and TRBJ1-1): EPEVTQTPSHQVTQMGQEVILRCVPISNHLYFYWYRQILGQKVEFLVSFYNNEISEKSEIFDDQFSVERPDGSNFTLKIRSTKLEDSAMYFCASSGTLEAFFGQGTRLTVV.

The CDR3 coding sequence is TGCGCCAGCAGCCCCCCACAGGCAACTAATGAAAAACTGTTTTTT. Its translation: CASSPPQATNEKLFF. The rearrangement joins TRBV4-1 to TRBJ1-4; the D gene is possibly TRBD1 (5 bases). CDR1 and CDR2 from the germline V gene are MGHRA and YSYEKL. This CDR3 contains 15 residues. Trimming stripped 4 bases from V and 0 bases from J, with 9 bases between.

This chain joins TRBV5-4 and TRBJ2-5, with a tentative D call TRBD1 (6 bases). Trimming took 5 bases from V and 1 from J, leaving 9 bases between them. Germline CDR1 and CDR2: SGHNT and YYREEE (reference sequence). The CDR3 spans 13 residues. The CDR3 DNA follows: TGTGCCAGCAGACAGGACAGCCAAGAGACCCAGTACTTC. This gives the protein CASRQDSQETQYF. Variable domain in full (rest from reference TRBV5-4 and TRBJ2-5): ETGVTQSPTHLIKTRGQQVTLRCSSQSGHNTVSWYQQALGQGPQFIFQYYREEENGRGNFPPRFSGLQFPNYSSELNVNALELDDSALYLCASRQDSQETQYFGPGTRLLVL.

The V gene is TRBV15, the J gene TRBJ1-5; D uncertain. V lost 3 bases, J lost 4 bases, and 16 bases lay in between. Per the germline V gene, CDR1 is LNHNV and CDR2 is YYDKDF (reference sequence). The CDR3 is 16 amino acids. The CDR3 loop is CATSRPKAAVNQPQHF. CDR3 DNA sequence: TGTGCCACCAGCAGGCCCAAGGCGGCCGTTAATCAGCCCCAGCATTTT.

The gene calls are TRBV5-5 and TRBJ1-1; D is uncertain. Germline loops: CDR1 SGHKS, CDR2 YYEKEE (reference sequence). There are 13 residues in the CDR3. Trimming removed 4 bases from V and 10 bases from J, with 17 bases in between. This CDR3 is CASSTGSLETAFF. The CDR3 DNA reads as TGTGCCAGCAGCACGGGTAGTTTGGAGACAGCTTTCTTT.

J is TRBJ1-3 and V is TRBV25-1; D unclear. V was pared by 4 bases and J by 2 bases, with 9 bases between. CDR1 and CDR2 (germline): MGHDK, SYGVNS. The CDR3 runs 14 residues. The CDR3 protein is CASSVRGTGNTIYF. The CDR3 DNA follows: TGTGCCAGCAGTGTCCGAGGAACTGGAAACACCATATATTTT.

J is TRBJ1-2 and V is TRBV27, with 8 positions matching TRBD1. The CDR3 extends over 15 amino acids. Germline V gene sequence: CDR1 MNHEY, CDR2 SMNVEV (reference sequence). J was trimmed by 6 bases and V by 5 bases; bases with no gene match: 11. CDR3 sequence (DNA): TGTGCCAGCAGTCTCAACAGGGGGGGGGTAGATGGCTACACCTTC. Its translation: CASSLNRGGVDGYTF.

This clone was detected a few times. The chain combines TRBV6-1 with TRBJ2-5; 9 bases line up with TRBD2. The CDR3 runs to 14 residues. V lost 8 bases, J lost 2 bases, and 6 bases stayed unmatched. Germline V gene sequence: CDR1 MNHNS, CDR2 SASEGT. DNA of the CDR3: TGTGCCAGCGACGAGCGGGGGGCTCAAGAGACCCAGTACTTC. Translated, it gives CASDERGAQETQYF.

The J gene is TRBJ1-5, the V gene TRBV6-5, with 10 positions matching TRBD1. V trimming: 6 bases; J trimming: 6 bases; junction bases outside the gene matches: 8. The CDR3 runs 15 residues. Germline V gives CDR1 MNHEY, CDR2 SVGAGI. CDR3 sequence reads: CASRPDRGRGQPQHF. In DNA, the CDR3 is TGTGCCAGCAGACCCGACAGGGGGCGAGGTCAGCCCCAGCATTTT.

The V gene is TRBV7-3, the J gene TRBJ2-4; the D gene is possibly TRBD1 (6 bases). The CDR3 loop spans 14 amino acids. CDR1 SGHTA and CDR2 FQGTGA come from the germline V gene. Trimming took 2 bases from V and 8 from J, leaving 13 bases between them. This CDR3 reads CASSLGGGMDIQYF. The CDR3 DNA reads as TGTGCCAGCAGCTTAGGGGGCGGTATGGACATTCAGTACTTC.